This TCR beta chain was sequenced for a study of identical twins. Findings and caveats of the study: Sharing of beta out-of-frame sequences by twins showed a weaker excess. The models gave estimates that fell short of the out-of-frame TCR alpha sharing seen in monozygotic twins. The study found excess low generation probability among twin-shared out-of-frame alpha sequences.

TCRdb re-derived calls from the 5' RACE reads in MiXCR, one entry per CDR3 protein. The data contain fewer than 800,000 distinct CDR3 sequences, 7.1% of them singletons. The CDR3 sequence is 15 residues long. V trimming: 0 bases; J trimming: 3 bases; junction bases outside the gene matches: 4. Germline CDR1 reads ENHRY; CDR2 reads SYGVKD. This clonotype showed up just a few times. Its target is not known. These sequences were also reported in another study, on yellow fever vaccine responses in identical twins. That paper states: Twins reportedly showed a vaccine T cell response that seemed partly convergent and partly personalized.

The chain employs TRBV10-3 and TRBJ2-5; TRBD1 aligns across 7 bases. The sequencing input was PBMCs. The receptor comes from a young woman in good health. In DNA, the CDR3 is TGTGCCATCAGTGAGTCGGGGACAGCTAAAGAGACCCAGTACTTC. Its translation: CAISESGTAKETQYF.